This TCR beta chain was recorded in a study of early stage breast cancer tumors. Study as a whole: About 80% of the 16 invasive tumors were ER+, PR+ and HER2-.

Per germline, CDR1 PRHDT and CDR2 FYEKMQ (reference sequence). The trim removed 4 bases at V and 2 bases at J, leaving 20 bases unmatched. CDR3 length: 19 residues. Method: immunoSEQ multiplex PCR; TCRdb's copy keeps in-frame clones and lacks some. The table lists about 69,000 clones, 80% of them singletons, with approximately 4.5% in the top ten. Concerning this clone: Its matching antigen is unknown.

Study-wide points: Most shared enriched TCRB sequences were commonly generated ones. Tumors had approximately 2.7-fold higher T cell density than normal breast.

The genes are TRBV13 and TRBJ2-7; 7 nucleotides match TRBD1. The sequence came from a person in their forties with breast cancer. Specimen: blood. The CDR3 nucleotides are TGTGCCAGCAGCTCTAACGAAGCCGCCGGGACAGAAAAAGCCTACGAGCAGTACTTC. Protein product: CASSSNEAAGTEKAYEQYF. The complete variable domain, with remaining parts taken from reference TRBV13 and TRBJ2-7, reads AAGVIQSPRHLIKEKRETATLKCYPIPRHDTVYWYQQGPGQDPQFLISFYEKMQSDKGSIPDRFSAQQFSDYHSELNMSSLELGDSALYFCASSSNEAAGTEKAYEQYFGPGTRLTVT.